Sequencing of this T cell receptor (beta chain) was carried out in a study of T cells after yellow fever vaccination. Study context: Low-cell-number fractions were prepared with SMART-Seq v4 Ultra Low Input. Points from the study as a whole: Post-booster samples contained most primary-vaccination clones (about 95% CD4, about 85% CD8). Researchers report a weaker secondary response that nonetheless peaked faster, day 5 versus 15. A small proportion of clonotypes was detected in both the CD4 and CD8 compartments.

TCRdb re-called the 5' RACE reads with MiXCR, one entry per CDR3 protein. Of about 400,000 distinct CDR3 sequences in the sample, roughly 10% were seen once. In this sample, this clonotype turned up a few times. What it binds is unknown. Trimming shortened V by 3 bases and J by 8 bases, and 20 bases separated the two germline ends. Germline-derived CDR1 and CDR2 are MNHEY and SVGAGI. CDR3 length: 17 amino acids. The sequencing used PBMCs, collected on the day of the first yellow fever vaccination. The source is a young man who received the YFV17D yellow fever vaccine. The V and J genes are TRBV6-5 and TRBJ1-6; D possibly corresponds to TRBD1 (6 bases). The CDR3 is CASSYIGEGVADSPLHF. Written as DNA, the CDR3 is TGTGCCAGCAGTTATATCGGTGAGGGGGTGGCAGATTCACCCCTCCACTTT.